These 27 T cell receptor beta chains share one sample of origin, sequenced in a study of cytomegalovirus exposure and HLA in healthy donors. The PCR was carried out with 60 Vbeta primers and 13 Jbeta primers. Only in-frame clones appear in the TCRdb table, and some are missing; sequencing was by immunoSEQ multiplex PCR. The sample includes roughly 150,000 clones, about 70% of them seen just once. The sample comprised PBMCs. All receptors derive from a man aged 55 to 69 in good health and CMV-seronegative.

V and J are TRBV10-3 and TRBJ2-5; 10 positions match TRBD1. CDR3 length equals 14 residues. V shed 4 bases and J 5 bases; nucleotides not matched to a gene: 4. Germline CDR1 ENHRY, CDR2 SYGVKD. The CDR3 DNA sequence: TGTGCCATCAGTGTAGACAGGGGGCGTGAGACCCAGTACTTC. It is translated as CAISVDRGRETQYF.

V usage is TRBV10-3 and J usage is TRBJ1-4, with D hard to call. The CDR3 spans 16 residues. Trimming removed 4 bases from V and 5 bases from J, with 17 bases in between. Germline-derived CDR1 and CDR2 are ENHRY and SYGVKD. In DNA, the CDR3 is TGTGCCATCAGTGCTAGCTCGCTGGGCGAGAATGAAAAACTGTTTTTT. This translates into CAISASSLGENEKLFF.

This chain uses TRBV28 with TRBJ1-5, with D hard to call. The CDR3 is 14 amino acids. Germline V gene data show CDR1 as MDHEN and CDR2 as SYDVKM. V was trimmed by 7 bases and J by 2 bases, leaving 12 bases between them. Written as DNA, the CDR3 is TGTGCCAGCACCAGGCCAGATGGCAATCAGCCCCAGCATTTT. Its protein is CASTRPDGNQPQHF.

CDR3 sequence (DNA): TGTGCCAGCAGCTTCGAGCGCAAGAGCACAGATACGCAGTATTTT. Translation gives CASSFERKSTDTQYF. The chain carries TRBV5-5 and TRBJ2-3; no clear D gene. The V gene lost 2 bases and the J gene lost 0 bases, with 10 bases spanning the gap. Germline values: CDR1 SGHKS, CDR2 YYEKEE (reference sequence). This CDR3 has 15 residues.

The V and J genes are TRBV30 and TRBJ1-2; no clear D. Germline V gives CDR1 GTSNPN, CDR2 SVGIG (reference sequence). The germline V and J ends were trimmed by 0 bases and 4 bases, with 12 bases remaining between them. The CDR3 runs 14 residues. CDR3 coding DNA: TGTGCCTGGAGTGTACGCCCGGGGTTCTATGGCTACACCTTC. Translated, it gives CAWSVRPGFYGYTF.

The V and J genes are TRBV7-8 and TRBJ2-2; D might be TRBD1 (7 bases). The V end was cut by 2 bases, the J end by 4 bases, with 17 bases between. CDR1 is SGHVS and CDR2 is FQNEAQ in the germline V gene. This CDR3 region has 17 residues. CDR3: CASSLIGRTGSTGELFF. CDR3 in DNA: TGTGCCAGCAGCTTAATTGGGAGGACAGGTTCCACCGGGGAGCTGTTTTTT.

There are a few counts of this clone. The CDR3 protein is CAWSVTSGSYNEQFF. The CDR3 DNA reads TGTGCCTGGAGTGTAACTAGCGGCTCCTACAATGAGCAGTTCTTC. The rearrangement uses TRBV30 and TRBJ2-1; 8 positions match TRBD2. This CDR3 comprises 15 residues. Germline V gene sequence: CDR1 GTSNPN, CDR2 SVGIG (reference sequence). V was clipped by 0 bases and J by 0 bases; unmatched bases: 1.

Here the CDR3 reads CASSITGEQPQHF. CDR3 nucleotide sequence: TGTGCCAGTAGTATCACAGGGGAACAGCCCCAGCATTTT. The chain has TRBV19 and TRBJ1-5, with 7 bases aligning to TRBD1. This CDR3 contains 13 residues. Germline loops: CDR1 LNHDA, CDR2 SQIVND (reference sequence). V shed 3 bases and J 7 bases; nucleotides not matched to a gene: 3. Filled out from reference TRBV19 and TRBJ1-5, the complete variable domain reads DGGITQSPKYLFRKEGQNVTLSCEQNLNHDAMYWYRQDPGQGLRLIYYSQIVNDFQKGDIAEGYSVSREKKESFPLTVTSAQKNPTAFYLCASSITGEQPQHFGDGTRLSIL.

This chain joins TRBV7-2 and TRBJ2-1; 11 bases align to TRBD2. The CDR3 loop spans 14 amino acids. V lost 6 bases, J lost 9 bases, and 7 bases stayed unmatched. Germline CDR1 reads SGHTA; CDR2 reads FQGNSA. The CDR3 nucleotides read TGTGCCAGCAGTTCACTAGCGGGAGTGGGTGAGCAGTTCTTC. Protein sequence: CASSSLAGVGEQFF.

The CDR3 loop is CASSLKGRRGDMNTEAFF. The CDR3 DNA sequence: TGTGCCAGCAGTTTAAAGGGGCGGAGAGGAGATATGAACACTGAAGCTTTCTTT. V and J are TRBV27 and TRBJ1-1; D may be TRBD1 (5 bases). V lost 2 bases and J lost 0, with 19 bases in between. Germline assignment: CDR1 MNHEY and CDR2 SMNVEV (reference sequence). The CDR3 is 18 residues long.

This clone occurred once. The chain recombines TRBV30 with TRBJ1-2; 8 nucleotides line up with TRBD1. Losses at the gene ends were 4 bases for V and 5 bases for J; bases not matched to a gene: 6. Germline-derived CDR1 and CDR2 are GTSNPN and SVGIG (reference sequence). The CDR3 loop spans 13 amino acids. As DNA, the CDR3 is TGTGCCTGGATCCCAGGGGGCCAGTATGGCTACACCTTC. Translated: CAWIPGGQYGYTF.

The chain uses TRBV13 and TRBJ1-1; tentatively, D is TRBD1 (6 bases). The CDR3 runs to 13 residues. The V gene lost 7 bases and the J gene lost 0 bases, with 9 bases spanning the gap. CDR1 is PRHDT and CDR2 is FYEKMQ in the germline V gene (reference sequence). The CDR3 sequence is CASTGVLNTEAFF. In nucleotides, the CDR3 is TGTGCCAGCACAGGGGTCTTGAACACTGAAGCTTTCTTT.

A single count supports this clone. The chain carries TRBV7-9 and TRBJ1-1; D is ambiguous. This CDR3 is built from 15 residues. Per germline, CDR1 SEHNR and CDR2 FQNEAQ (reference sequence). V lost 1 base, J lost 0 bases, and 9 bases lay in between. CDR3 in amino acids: CASSLVEALNTEAFF. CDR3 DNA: TGTGCCAGCAGCTTAGTTGAGGCCCTGAACACTGAAGCTTTCTTT.

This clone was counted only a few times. CDR3 loop: CAWIPGTDLVGEQYF. The CDR3 nucleotides read TGTGCCTGGATCCCCGGGACAGACTTGGTAGGGGAGCAGTACTTC. The rearrangement links TRBV30 to TRBJ2-7; 7 nucleotides align to TRBD1. Germline V gene data show CDR1 as GTSNPN and CDR2 as SVGIG (reference sequence). This CDR3 region has 15 residues. Trimming at V came to 4 bases and at J to 7 bases, leaving 16 bases not matched to a gene. The whole variable domain, remainder taken from reference TRBV30 and TRBJ2-7, is SQTIHQWPATLVQPVGSPLSLECTVEGTSNPNLYWYRQAAGRGLQLLFYSVGIGQISSEVPQNLSASRPQDRQFILSSKKLLLSDSGFYLCAWIPGTDLVGEQYFGPGTRLTVT.

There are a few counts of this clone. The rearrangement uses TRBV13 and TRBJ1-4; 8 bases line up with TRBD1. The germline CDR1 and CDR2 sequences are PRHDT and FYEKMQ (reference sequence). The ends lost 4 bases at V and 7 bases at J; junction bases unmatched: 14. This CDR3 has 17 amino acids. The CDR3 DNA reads TGTGCCAGCAGCTCCAGGGGGCTCGAAGTCTTCGGTGAAAAACTGTTTTTT. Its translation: CASSSRGLEVFGEKLFF. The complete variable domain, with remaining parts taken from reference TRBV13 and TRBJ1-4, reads AAGVIQSPRHLIKEKRETATLKCYPIPRHDTVYWYQQGPGQDPQFLISFYEKMQSDKGSIPDRFSAQQFSDYHSELNMSSLELGDSALYFCASSSRGLEVFGEKLFFGSGTQLSVL.

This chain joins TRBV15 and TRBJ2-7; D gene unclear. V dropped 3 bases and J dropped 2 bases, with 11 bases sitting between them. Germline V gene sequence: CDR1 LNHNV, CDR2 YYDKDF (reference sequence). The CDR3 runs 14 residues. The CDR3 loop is CATSRSPAAYEQYF. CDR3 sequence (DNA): TGTGCCACCAGCAGGAGCCCGGCGGCCTACGAGCAGTACTTC.

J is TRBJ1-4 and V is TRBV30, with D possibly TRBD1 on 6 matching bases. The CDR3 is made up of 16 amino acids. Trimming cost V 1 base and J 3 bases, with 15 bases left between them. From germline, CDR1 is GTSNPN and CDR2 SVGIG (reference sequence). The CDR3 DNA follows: TGTGCCTGGAGTGCTAAATCAGGGGTCCCTAATGAAAAACTGTTTTTT. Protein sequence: CAWSAKSGVPNEKLFF.

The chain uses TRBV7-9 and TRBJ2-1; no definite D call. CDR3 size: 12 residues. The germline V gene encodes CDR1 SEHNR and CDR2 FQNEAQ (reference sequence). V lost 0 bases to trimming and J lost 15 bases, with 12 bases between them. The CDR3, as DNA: TGTGCCAGCAGCTTAGCGCTCGGAGTGTCGTTCTTC. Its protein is CASSLALGVSFF.

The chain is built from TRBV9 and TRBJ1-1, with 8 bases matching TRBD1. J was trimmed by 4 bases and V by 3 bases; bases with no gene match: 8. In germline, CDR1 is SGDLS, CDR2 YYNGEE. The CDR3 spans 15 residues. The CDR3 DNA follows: TGTGCCAGCAGCGCCCTCGGACAGGGAAGCACTGAAGCTTTCTTT. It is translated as CASSALGQGSTEAFF.

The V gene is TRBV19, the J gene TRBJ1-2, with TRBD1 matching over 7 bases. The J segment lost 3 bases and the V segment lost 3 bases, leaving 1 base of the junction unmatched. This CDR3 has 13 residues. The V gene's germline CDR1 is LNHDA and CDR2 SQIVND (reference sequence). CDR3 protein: CASSIGTDYGYTF. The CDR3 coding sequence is TGTGCCAGTAGTATTGGGACAGACTATGGCTACACCTTC.

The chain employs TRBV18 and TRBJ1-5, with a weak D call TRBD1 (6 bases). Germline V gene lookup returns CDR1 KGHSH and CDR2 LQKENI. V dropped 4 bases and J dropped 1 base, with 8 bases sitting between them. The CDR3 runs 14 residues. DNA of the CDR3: TGTGCCAGCTCACACGGACAGAGCAATCAGCCCCAGCATTTT. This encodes CASSHGQSNQPQHF.

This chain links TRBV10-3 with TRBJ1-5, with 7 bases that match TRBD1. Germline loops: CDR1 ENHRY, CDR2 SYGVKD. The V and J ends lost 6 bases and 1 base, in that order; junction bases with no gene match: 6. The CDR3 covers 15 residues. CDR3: CAISTGAVSNQPQHF. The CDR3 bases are TGTGCCATCAGCACAGGGGCGGTCAGCAATCAGCCCCAGCATTTT.

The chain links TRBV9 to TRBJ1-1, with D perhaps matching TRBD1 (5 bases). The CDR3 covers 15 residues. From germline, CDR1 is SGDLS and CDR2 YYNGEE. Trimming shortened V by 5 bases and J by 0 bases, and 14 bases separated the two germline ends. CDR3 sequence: CASSASGQMNTEAFF. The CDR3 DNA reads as TGTGCCAGCAGTGCTTCTGGACAAATGAACACTGAAGCTTTCTTT.

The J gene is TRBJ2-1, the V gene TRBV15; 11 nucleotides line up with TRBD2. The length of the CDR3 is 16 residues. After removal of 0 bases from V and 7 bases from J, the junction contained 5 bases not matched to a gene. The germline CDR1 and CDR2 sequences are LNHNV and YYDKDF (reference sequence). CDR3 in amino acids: CATSREFWTSGNEQFF. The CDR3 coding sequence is TGTGCCACCAGCAGAGAGTTTTGGACTAGCGGGAATGAGCAGTTCTTC.

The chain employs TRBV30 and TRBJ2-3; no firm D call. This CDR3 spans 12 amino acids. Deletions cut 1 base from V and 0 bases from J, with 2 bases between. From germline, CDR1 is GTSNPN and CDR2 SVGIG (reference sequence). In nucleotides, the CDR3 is TGTGCCTGGAGTGCAAGCACAGATACGCAGTATTTT. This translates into CAWSASTDTQYF. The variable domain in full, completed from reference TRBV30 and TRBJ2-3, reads SQTIHQWPATLVQPVGSPLSLECTVEGTSNPNLYWYRQAAGRGLQLLFYSVGIGQISSEVPQNLSASRPQDRQFILSSKKLLLSDSGFYLCAWSASTDTQYFGPGTRLTVL.

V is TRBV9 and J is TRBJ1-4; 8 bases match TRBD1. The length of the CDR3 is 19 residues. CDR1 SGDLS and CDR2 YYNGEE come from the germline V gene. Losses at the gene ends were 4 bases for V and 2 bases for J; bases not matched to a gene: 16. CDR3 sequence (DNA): TGTGCCAGCAGCCCTAACCTGCCAGGGGGCTTAACGACTAATGAAAAACTGTTTTTT. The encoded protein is CASSPNLPGGLTTNEKLFF.

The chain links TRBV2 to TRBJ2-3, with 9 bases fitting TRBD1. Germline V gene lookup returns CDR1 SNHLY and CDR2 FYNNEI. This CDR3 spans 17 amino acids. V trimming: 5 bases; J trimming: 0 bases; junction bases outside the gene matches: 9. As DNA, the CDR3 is TGTGCCAGCAGTACCCCGGGACAGGGTCCCAGCACAGATACGCAGTATTTT. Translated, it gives CASSTPGQGPSTDTQYF.